This is a list of T cell receptor beta chains from one sample in a study of shared clonotypes between healthy human individuals. Method: immunoSEQ multiplex PCR; TCRdb's copy keeps in-frame clones and lacks some. Seen here are a few hundred thousand clones, approximately 65% observed once, and the top ten hold over 8.5%. The sequenced material came from memory CD4+ T cells sorted from blood. These receptors originate from a man younger than 45 in good health. The CDR3 runs from the conserved cysteine through the conserved F or W. Fields, in order: V gene, clone size, D gene, J gene, CDR3 DNA, CDR3 protein. D genes are given only for firm matches. A row's size may be missing; if present it is once, few, many or a size class.

v_gene: TRBV29-1; abundance: many; d_gene: .; j_gene: TRBJ2-2; CDR3nt: TGCAGCGTTGATGCTGGGTACACCGGGGAGCTGTTTTTT; CDR3aa: CSVDAGYTGELFF
v_gene: TRBV11-2; abundance: .; d_gene: TRBD2; j_gene: TRBJ2-2; CDR3nt: TGTGCCAGCAGCTTGACTAGCGGGAGCACCGGGGAGCTGTTTTTT; CDR3aa: CASSLTSGSTGELFF
v_gene: TRBV14; abundance: .; d_gene: TRBD1; j_gene: TRBJ1-1; CDR3nt: TGTGCCAGCAGCTTTACGACAGGGTCGAAAGCTTTCTTT; CDR3aa: CASSFTTGSKAFF
v_gene: TRBV4-1; abundance: .; d_gene: TRBD1; j_gene: TRBJ2-5; CDR3nt: TGCGCCAGCAGCCAAAACCCGACAGGGGGGGAGACCCAGTACTTC; CDR3aa: CASSQNPTGGETQYF
v_gene: TRBV11-1; abundance: .; d_gene: .; j_gene: TRBJ2-1; CDR3nt: TGTGCCAGCAGCAACCGGGATGAGCAGTTCTTC; CDR3aa: CASSNRDEQFF
v_gene: TRBV5-1; abundance: .; d_gene: TRBD2; j_gene: TRBJ2-7; CDR3nt: TGCGCCAGCAGCTTGGTAACTAGCGGGACGTCGGGGCAGCAGTACTTC; CDR3aa: CASSLVTSGTSGQQYF
v_gene: TRBV6-1; abundance: .; d_gene: .; j_gene: TRBJ2-1; CDR3nt: TGTGCCAGCAGTGAATTGGTTCAGTTCTTC; CDR3aa: CASSELVQFF
v_gene: TRBV13; abundance: .; d_gene: .; j_gene: TRBJ2-7; CDR3nt: TGTGCCAGCAGCTTATGGAGGGACTACGAGCAGTACTTC; CDR3aa: CASSLWRDYEQYF
v_gene: TRBV2; abundance: .; d_gene: .; j_gene: TRBJ2-7; CDR3nt: TGTGCCAGCAGGGGGGAATACGAGCAGTACTTC; CDR3aa: CASRGEYEQYF
v_gene: TRBV27; abundance: .; d_gene: .; j_gene: TRBJ2-7; CDR3nt: TGTGCCAGCAGGCGGCACGGGTTTTACGAGCAGTACTTC; CDR3aa: CASRRHGFYEQYF
v_gene: TRBV7-6; abundance: .; d_gene: TRBD1; j_gene: TRBJ1-1; CDR3nt: TGTGCCAGCAGCTCCCGGGACAGGGGGCTGAGGAACACTGAAGCTTTCTTT; CDR3aa: CASSSRDRGLRNTEAFF
v_gene: TRBV19; abundance: .; d_gene: .; j_gene: TRBJ1-1; CDR3nt: TGTGCCAGTAGTTCCCTTGGGGGATCGGACACTGAAGCTTTCTTT; CDR3aa: CASSSLGGSDTEAFF